This T cell receptor beta chain appears in the sequencing data of a study of T cells after yellow fever vaccination. On the study more broadly: Some fractions had low cell numbers, and these were prepared with SMART-Seq v4 Ultra Low Input.

This clonotype turned up a few times. Antigen: not known. A 5'RACE template-switching step, the method used to make TCR cDNA, added a universal primer site and UMIs. MiXCR, applied by TCRdb to the 5' RACE reads, yields one record per CDR3 protein. Of around 600,000 distinct CDR3 sequences in the sample, 9% to 15% were seen once. Study-wide points: Abundant clonotypes from the bulk population could get into FACS-sorted repertoires as contaminants. Most clones from primary vaccination resurfaced after the booster (roughly 96% CD4, approximately 88% CD8).

This specimen was PBMCs, taken on the day of the yellow fever booster vaccination. This receptor was taken from a man under 40 who received the YFV17D yellow fever vaccine.

CDR3 in amino acids: CASSPDDRFYNSPLHF. The CDR3 bases are TGTGCCAGCAGCCCCGACGACCGTTTCTATAATTCACCCCTCCACTTT. V is TRBV12-3 or TRBV12-4 and J is TRBJ1-6; no reliable D call. The CDR3 covers 16 residues. Trimming removed 6 bases at V and 3 bases at J, with 15 bases between.